This TCR beta chain was captured in a study of OX40 agonist ivuxolimab in advanced cancers. Findings and limits, study-wide: Within 6 weeks, CD4+ and CD8+ blood T cells expanded clonally at 0.1 to 3.0 mg/kg. Partial responders dosed at 0.1-3.0 mg/kg displayed clonal expansion ranking among the lowest.

A remark on this clone: Its matching antigen is unknown.

The V and J ends lost 1 base and 6 bases respectively, with 12 bases between them. The CDR3 contains 14 residues. Germline assignment: CDR1 SGHTA and CDR2 FQGNSA. The assay was immunoSEQ multiplex PCR, and TCRdb's table has in-frame clones only and misses some. The table includes around 67,000 clones, approximately 79% detected once. The chain uses TRBV7-2 and TRBJ1-2, with D unclear. The TCR originated in an adult with an advanced solid tumor such as melanoma, head and neck, liver or kidney cancer. Source: CD4+ or CD8+ T cells sorted from blood, taken in a trial of the OX40 agonist ivuxolimab. CDR3 loop: CASSLVLSENGYTF. Here the CDR3 DNA reads TGTGCCAGCAGCTTAGTTCTCTCGGAGAATGGCTACACCTTC.